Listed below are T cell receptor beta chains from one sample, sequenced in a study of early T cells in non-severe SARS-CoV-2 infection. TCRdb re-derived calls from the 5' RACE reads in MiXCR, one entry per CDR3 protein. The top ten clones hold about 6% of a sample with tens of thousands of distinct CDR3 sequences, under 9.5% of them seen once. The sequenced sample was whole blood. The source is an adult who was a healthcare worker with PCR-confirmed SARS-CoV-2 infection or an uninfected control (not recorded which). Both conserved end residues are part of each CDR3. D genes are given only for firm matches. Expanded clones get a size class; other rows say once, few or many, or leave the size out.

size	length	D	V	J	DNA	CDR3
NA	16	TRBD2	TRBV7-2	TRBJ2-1	TGTGCCAGCAGCCGCACTTCTAGCGGTACCTACAATGAGCAGTTCTTC	CASSRTSSGTYNEQFF
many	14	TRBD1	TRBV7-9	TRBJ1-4	TGTGCCAGCAGCGTGGGACAGCGGGGGGAAAAACTGTTTTTT	CASSVGQRGEKLFF
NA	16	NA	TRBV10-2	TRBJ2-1	TGCGCCAGCAGTAATGGAGGGCCTGGGTTCCCAAATGAGCAGTTCTTC	CASSNGGPGFPNEQFF
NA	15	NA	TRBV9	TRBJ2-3	TGTGTCAGCAGCACTAGTGGGACAAGCACAGATACGCAGTATTTT	CVSSTSGTSTDTQYF
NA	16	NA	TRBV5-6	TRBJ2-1	NA	CASSLNIWAGGNEQLF
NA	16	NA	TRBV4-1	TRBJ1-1	TGCGCCAGCAGCCAAGGCCCAGGAGGTATGAACACTGAAGCTTTCTTT	CASSQGPGGMNTEAFF
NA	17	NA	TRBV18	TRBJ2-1	TGTGCCAGCTCACCAACCACTGGAGACAGGACTGGGAATGAGCAGTTCTTC	CASSPTTGDRTGNEQFF
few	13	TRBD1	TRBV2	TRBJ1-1	TGTGCCAGCATTTCACAGGGGCACACTGAAGCTTTCTTT	CASISQGHTEAFF
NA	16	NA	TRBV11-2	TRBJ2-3	TGTGCCAGCAGCTTAGCAGGCGGGCTAAGCACAGATACGCAGTATTTT	CASSLAGGLSTDTQYF
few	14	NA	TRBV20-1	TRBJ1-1	TGCAGTGCTAGAGAGGCAGGGAGGGACACTGAAGCTTTCTTT	CSAREAGRDTEAFF